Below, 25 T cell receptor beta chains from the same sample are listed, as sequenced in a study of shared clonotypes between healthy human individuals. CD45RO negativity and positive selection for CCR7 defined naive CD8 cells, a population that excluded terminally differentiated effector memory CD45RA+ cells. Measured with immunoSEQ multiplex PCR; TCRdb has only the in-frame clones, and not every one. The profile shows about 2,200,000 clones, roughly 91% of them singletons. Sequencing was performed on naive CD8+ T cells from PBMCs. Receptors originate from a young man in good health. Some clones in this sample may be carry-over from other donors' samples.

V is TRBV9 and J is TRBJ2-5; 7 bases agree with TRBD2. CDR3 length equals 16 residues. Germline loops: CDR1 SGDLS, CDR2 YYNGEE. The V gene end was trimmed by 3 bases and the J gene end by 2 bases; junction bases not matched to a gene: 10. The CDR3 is CASSAQGGGPQETQYF. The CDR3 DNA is TGTGCCAGCAGCGCCCAGGGCGGGGGACCACAAGAGACCCAGTACTTC.

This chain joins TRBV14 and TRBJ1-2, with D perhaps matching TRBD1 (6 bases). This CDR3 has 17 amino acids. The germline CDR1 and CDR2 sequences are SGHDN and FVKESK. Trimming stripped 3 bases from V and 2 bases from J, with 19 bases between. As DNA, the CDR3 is TGTGCCAGCAGCCACGACCGGGACATCACAGCCAACTATGGCTACACCTTC. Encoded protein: CASSHDRDITANYGYTF.

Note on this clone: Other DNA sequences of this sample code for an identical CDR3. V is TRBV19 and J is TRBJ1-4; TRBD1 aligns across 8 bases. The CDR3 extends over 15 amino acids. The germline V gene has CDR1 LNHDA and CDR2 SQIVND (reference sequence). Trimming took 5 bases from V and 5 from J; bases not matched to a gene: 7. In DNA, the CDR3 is TGTGCCAGTAGTCCTCGCGGGACAGGCAATGAAAAACTGTTTTTT. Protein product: CASSPRGTGNEKLFF. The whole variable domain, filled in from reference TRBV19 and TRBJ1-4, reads DGGITQSPKYLFRKEGQNVTLSCEQNLNHDAMYWYRQDPGQGLRLIYYSQIVNDFQKGDIAEGYSVSREKKESFPLTVTSAQKNPTAFYLCASSPRGTGNEKLFFGSGTQLSVL.

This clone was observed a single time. For the CDR3, the DNA is TGTGCCAGCAGTTTCAGGGACAACTACGAGCAGTACTTC. Protein product: CASSFRDNYEQYF. The chain uses TRBV27 and TRBJ2-7; TRBD1 might be the D (6 bases). The germline V gene encodes CDR1 MNHEY and CDR2 SMNVEV (reference sequence). V lost 3 bases to trimming and J lost 3 bases, with 9 bases between them. This CDR3 is built from 13 residues.

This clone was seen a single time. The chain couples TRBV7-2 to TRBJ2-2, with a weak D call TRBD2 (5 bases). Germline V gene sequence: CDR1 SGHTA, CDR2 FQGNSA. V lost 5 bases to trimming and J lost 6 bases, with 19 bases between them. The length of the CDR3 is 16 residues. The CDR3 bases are TGTGCCAGCAGCCCCGGGGTGCGCGTGGGCCCCGGGGAGCTGTTTTTT. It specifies CASSPGVRVGPGELFF.

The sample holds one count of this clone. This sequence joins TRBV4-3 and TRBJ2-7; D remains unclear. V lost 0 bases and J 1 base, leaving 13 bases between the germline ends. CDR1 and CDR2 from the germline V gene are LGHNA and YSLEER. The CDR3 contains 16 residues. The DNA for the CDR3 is TGCGCCAGCAGCCAAGATCTTTACGGCAAATCCTACGAGCAGTACTTC. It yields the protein CASSQDLYGKSYEQYF.

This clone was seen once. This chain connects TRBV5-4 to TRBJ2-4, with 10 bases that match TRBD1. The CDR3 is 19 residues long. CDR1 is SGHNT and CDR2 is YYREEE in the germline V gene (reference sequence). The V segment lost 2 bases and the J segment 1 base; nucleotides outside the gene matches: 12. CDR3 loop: CASSLSGTGATLAKNIQYF. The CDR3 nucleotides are TGTGCCAGCAGCTTATCCGGGACAGGGGCTACGCTGGCCAAAAACATTCAGTACTTC. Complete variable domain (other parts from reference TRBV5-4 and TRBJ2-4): ETGVTQSPTHLIKTRGQQVTLRCSSQSGHNTVSWYQQALGQGPQFIFQYYREEENGRGNFPPRFSGLQFPNYSSELNVNALELDDSALYLCASSLSGTGATLAKNIQYFGAGTRLSVL.

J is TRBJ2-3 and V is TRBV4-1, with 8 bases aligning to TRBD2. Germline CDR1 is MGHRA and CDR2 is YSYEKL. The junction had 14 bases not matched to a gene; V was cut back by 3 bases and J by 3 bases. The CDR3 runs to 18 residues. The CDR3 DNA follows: TGCGCCAGCAGCCATGACCCGGGACTAGAGAGTGGAACAGATACGCAGTATTTT. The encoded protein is CASSHDPGLESGTDTQYF.

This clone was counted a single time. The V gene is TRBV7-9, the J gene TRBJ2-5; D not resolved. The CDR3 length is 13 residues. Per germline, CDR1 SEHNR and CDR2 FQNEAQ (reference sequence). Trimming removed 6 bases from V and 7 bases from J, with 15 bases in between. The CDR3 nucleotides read TGTGCCAGCAGAGAAGACCCGTGGCGGACCCAGTACTTC. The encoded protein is CASREDPWRTQYF.

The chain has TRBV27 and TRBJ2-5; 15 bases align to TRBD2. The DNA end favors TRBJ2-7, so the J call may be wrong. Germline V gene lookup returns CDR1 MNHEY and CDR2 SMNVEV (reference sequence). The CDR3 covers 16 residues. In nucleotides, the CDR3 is TGTGCCAGCAGGGGGACTAGCGGGAGGTGGCACTCCGAGCAGTACTTC. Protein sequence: CASRGTSGRWHSEQYF.

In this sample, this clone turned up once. This chain's CDR3 is CASSLGTAYEQYF. The CDR3 DNA is TGTGCCAGCAGCCTCGGGACAGCATACGAGCAGTACTTC. The rearrangement uses TRBV27 and TRBJ2-5, with TRBD1 identical over 7 bases. The J call may be wrong; the DNA end is better matched by TRBJ2-7. In germline, CDR1 is MNHEY, CDR2 SMNVEV (reference sequence). CDR3 length: 13 residues.

CDR3 loop: CASSQDSWGGMNTEAFF. Here the CDR3 DNA reads TGTGCCAGCAGCCAAGATTCGTGGGGTGGTATGAACACTGAAGCTTTCTTT. The chain is built from TRBV14 and TRBJ1-1; D gene unclear. Germline V lookup: CDR1 SGHDN, CDR2 FVKESK. The CDR3 consists of 17 residues. The V gene lost 0 bases and the J gene lost 0 bases, with 14 bases spanning the gap.

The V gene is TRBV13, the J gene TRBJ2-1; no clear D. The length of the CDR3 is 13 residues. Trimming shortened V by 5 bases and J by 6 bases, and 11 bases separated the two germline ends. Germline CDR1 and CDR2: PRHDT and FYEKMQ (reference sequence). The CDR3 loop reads CASSTYDGNEQFF. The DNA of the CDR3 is TGTGCCAGCAGCACCTACGACGGCAATGAGCAGTTCTTC.

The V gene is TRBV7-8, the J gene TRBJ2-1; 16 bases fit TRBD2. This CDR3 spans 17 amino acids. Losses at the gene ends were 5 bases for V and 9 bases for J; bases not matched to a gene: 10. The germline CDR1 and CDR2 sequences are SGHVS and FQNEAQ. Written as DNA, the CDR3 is TGTGCCAGCAGCCTCCGTGGGACTAGCGGGAGGGGTAGTGAGCAGTTCTTC. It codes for CASSLRGTSGRGSEQFF.

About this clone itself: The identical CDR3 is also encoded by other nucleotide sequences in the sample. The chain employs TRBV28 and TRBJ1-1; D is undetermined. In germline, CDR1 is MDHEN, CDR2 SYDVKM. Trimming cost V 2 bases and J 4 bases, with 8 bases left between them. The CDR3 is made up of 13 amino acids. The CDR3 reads CASSLGWGTEAFF. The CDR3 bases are TGTGCCAGCAGTTTAGGGTGGGGCACTGAAGCTTTCTTT.

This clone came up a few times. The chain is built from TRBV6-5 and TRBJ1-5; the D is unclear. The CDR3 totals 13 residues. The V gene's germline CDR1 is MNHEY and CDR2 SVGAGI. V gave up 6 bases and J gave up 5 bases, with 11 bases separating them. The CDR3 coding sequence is TGTGCCAGCAGCGAATTGCCCCATCAGCCCCAGCATTTT. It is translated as CASSELPHQPQHF.

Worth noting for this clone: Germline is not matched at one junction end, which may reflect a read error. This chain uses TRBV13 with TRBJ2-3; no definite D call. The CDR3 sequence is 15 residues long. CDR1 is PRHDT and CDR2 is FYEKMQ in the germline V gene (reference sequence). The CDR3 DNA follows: TGCGCCAGCAGCTTATTACAGACTAGCACAGATACGCAGTATTTT. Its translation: CASSLLQTSTDTQYF.

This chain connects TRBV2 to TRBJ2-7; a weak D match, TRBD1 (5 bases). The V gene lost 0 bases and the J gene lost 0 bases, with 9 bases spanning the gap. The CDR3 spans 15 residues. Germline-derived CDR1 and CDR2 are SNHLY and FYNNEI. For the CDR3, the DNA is TGTGCCAGCAGTGAAGCGAAGGGGCGCTCCTACGAGCAGTACTTC. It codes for CASSEAKGRSYEQYF.

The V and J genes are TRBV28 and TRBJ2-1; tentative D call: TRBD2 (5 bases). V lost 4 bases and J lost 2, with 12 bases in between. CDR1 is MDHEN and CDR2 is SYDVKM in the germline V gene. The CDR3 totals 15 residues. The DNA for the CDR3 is TGTGCCAGCAGTTCGCCGGGAAACACCTACAATGAGCAGTTCTTC. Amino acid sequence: CASSSPGNTYNEQFF.

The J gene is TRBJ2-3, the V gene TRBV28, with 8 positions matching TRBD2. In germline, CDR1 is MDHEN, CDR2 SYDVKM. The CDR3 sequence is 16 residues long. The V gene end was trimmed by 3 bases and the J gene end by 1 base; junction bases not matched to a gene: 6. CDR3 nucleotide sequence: TGTGCCAGCAGTTTCCCGAGCGGGAGTGGCACAGATACGCAGTATTTT. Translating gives CASSFPSGSGTDTQYF. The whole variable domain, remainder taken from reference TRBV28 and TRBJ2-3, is DVKVTQSSRYLVKRTGEKVFLECVQDMDHENMFWYRQDPGLGLRLIYFSYDVKMKEKGDIPEGYSVSREKKERFSLILESASTNQTSMYLCASSFPSGSGTDTQYFGPGTRLTVL.

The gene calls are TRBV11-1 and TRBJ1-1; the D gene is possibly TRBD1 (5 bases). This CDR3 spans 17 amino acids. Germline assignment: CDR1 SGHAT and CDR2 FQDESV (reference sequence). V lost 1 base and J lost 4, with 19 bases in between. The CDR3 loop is CASSLVQDGYRGTEAFF. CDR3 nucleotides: TGTGCCAGCAGCTTAGTACAGGACGGGTATAGGGGCACTGAAGCTTTCTTT. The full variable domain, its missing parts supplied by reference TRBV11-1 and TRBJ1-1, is EAEVAQSPRYKITEKSQAVAFWCDPISGHATLYWYRQILGQGPELLVQFQDESVVDDSQLPKDRFSAERLKGVDSTLKIQPAELGDSAMYLCASSLVQDGYRGTEAFFGQGTRLTVV.

The CDR3 DNA is TGTGCCAGCAGTCCCATAGGGGGACAGGGGCGGCAGACCCAGTACTTC. It translates to CASSPIGGQGRQTQYF. The chain has TRBV25-1 and TRBJ2-5, with TRBD1 matching over 10 bases. This CDR3 spans 16 amino acids. The V and J ends lost 5 bases and 6 bases, in that order; junction bases with no gene match: 12. Germline CDR1 reads MGHDK; CDR2 reads SYGVNS.

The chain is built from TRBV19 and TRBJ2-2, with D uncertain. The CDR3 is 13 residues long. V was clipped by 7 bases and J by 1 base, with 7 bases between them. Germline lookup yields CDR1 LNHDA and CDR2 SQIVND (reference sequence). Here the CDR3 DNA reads TGTGCCAGTATGTTCAGGAACACCGGGGAGCTGTTTTTT. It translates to CASMFRNTGELFF.

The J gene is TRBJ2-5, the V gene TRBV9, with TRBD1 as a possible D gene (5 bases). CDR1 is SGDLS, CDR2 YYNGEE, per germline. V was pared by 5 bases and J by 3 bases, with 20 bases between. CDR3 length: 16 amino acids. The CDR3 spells CASRRIDEKGKETQYF. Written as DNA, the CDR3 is TGTGCCAGCAGGCGGATCGACGAGAAGGGGAAAGAGACCCAGTACTTC.

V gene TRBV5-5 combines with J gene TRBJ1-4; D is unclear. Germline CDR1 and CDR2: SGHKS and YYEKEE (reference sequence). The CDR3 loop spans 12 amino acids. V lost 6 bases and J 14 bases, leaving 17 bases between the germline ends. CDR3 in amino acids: CASTNPPRHLFF. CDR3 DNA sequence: TGTGCCAGCACCAATCCCCCGCGGCATCTGTTTTTT.